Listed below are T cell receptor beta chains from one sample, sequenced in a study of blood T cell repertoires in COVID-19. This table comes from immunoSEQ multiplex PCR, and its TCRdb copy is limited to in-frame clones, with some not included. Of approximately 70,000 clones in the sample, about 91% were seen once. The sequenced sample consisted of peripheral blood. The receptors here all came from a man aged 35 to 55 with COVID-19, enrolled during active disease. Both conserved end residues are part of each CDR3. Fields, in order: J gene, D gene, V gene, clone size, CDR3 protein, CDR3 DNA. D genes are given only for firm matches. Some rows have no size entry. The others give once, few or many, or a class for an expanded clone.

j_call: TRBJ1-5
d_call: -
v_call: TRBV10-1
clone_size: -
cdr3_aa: CASSRVNNQPQHF
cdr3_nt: TGCGCCAGCTCCAGGGTAAACAATCAGCCCCAGCATTTT

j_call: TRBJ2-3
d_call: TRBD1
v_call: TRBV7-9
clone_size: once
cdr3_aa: CASSLSGTGTDTQYF
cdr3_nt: TGTGCCAGCAGCTTATCTGGGACAGGCACAGATACGCAGTATTTT

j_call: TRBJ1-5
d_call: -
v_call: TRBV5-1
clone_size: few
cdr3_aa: CASSLEPTDQPQHF
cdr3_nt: TGCGCCAGCAGCTTGGAGCCTACTGATCAGCCCCAGCATTTT

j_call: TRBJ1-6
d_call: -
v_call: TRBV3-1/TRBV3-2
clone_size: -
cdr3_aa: CASSQEGSQGNSPLHF
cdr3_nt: TGTGCCAGCAGCCAAGAGGGTAGCCAAGGTAATTCACCCCTCCACTTT

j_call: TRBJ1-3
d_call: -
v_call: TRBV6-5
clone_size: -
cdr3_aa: CASSPDSGNTIYF
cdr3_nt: TGTGCCAGCAGTCCAGACTCTGGAAACACCATATATTTT

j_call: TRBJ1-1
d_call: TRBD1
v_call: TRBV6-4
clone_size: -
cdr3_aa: CASRDRGGMNTEAFF
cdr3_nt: TGTGCCAGCAGAGACAGGGGAGGCATGAACACTGAAGCTTTCTTT

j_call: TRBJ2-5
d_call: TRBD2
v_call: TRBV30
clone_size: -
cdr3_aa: CAWRLAGGTETQYF
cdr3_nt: TGTGCCTGGAGACTAGCGGGGGGCACAGAGACCCAGTACTTC

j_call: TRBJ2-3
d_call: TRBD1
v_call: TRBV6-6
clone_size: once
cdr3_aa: CASKTGQGDTQYF
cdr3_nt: TGTGCCAGCAAGACGGGACAGGGCGATACGCAGTATTTT

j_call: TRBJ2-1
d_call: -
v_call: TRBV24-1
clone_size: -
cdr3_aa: CATLTLKASSYNEQFF
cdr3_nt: TGTGCCACCTTGACCCTCAAAGCGAGCTCCTACAATGAGCAGTTCTTC

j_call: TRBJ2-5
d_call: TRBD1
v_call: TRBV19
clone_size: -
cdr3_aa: CASSQGVQETQYF
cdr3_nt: TGTGCCAGTAGTCAGGGGGTTCAAGAGACCCAGTACTTC

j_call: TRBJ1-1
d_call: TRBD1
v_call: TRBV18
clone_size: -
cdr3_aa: CASSTTGDTEAFF
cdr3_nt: TGTGCCAGCTCTACGACAGGGGACACTGAAGCTTTCTTT

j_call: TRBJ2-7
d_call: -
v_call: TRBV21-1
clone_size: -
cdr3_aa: CASIASGTDSYEQYF
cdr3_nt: TGTGCCAGCATTGCATCAGGGACAGACTCCTACGAGCAGTACTTC

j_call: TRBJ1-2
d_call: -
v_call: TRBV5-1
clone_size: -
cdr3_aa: CASSLGSGAGYGYTF
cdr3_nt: TGCGCCAGCAGCTTGGGGTCCGGGGCGGGATATGGCTACACCTTC

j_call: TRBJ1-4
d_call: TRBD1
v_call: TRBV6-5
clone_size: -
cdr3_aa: CASRRTGVTNEKLFF
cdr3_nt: TGTGCCAGCAGGCGGACAGGGGTGACTAATGAAAAACTGTTTTTT

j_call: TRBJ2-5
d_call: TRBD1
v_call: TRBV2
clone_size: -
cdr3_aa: CATGTAKETQYF
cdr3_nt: TGTGCCACGGGGACAGCAAAAGAGACCCAGTACTTC

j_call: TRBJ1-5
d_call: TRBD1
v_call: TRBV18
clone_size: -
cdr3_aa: CASSPPGTGAVQPQHF
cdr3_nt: TGTGCCAGCTCACCACCCGGGACAGGGGCAGTCCAGCCCCAGCATTTT

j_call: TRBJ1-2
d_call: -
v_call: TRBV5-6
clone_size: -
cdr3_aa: CASSQRYGYTF
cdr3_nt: TGTGCCAGCAGTCAACGGTATGGCTACACCTTC

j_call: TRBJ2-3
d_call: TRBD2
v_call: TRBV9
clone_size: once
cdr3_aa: CASSVDNGGTTDTQYF
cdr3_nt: TGTGCCAGCAGCGTAGACAACGGGGGGACCACAGATACGCAGTATTTT

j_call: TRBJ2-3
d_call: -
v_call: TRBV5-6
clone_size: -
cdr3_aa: CASREGGRHKDTQYF
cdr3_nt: TGTGCCAGCAGGGAGGGGGGGCGTCACAAAGATACGCAGTATTTT

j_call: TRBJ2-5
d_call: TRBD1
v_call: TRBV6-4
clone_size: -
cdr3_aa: CASSDAGGEETQYF
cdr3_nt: TGTGCCAGCAGTGATGCAGGGGGTGAAGAGACCCAGTACTTC

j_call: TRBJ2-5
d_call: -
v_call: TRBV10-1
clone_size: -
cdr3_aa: CASQEAPLLETQYF
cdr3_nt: TGCGCCAGCCAGGAGGCGCCGCTTTTAGAGACCCAGTACTTC

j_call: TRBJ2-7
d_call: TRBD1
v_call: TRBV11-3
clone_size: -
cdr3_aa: CASSITGAGVGQYF
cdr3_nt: TGTGCCAGCAGCATTACAGGGGCTGGCGTGGGGCAGTACTTC

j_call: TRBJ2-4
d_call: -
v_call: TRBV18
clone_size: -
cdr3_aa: CASSRGLGTGQYF
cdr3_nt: TGTGCCAGCTCGAGGGGCCTCGGGACTGGACAGTACTTC

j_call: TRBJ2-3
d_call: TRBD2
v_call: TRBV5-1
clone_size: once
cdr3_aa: CASSVGLGLDTQYF
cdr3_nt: TGCGCCAGCAGTGTCGGACTAGGCTTAGATACGCAGTATTTT

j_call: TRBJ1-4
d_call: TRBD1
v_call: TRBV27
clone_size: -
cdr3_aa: CASSPLIGQGKEKLFF
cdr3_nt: TGTGCCAGCAGTCCTCTTATCGGACAGGGTAAGGAAAAACTGTTTTTT

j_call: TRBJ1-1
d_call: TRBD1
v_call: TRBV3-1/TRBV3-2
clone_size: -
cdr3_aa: CASSPRDRSTEAFF
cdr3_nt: TGTGCCAGCAGCCCTCGGGACAGATCCACTGAAGCTTTCTTT

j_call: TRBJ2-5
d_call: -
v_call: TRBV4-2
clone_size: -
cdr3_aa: CASSQAAARQETQYF
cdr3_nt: TGTGCCAGCAGCCAAGCAGCGGCCCGCCAAGAGACCCAGTACTTC

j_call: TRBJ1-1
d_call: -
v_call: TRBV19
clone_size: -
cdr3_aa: CASNTPAAFTGNTEAFF
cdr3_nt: TGTGCCAGTAATACTCCGGCGGCTTTCACGGGGAACACTGAAGCTTTCTTT

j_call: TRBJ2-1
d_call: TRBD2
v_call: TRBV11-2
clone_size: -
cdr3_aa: CASSSPRASGDAFF
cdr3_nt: TGTGCCAGCAGCTCCCCGAGGGCTAGCGGGGATGCGTTCTTC

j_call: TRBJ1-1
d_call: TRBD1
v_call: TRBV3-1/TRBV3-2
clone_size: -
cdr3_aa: CASGETGSIMNTEAFF
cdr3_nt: TGTGCCAGCGGCGAGACAGGGTCAATCATGAACACTGAAGCTTTCTTT

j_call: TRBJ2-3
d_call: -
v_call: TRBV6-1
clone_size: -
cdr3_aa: CASSDLDTQYF
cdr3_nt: TGTGCCAGCAGTGATCTCGATACGCAGTATTTT

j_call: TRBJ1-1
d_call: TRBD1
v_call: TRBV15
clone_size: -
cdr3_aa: CATSRGDSVPNEAFF
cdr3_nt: TGTGCCACCAGCAGAGGGGACAGCGTGCCCAATGAAGCTTTCTTT

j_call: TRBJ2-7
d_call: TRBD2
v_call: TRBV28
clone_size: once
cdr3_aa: CASSLTPAGSSYEQYF
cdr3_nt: TGTGCCAGCAGCCTAACCCCAGCGGGGAGCTCCTACGAGCAGTACTTC

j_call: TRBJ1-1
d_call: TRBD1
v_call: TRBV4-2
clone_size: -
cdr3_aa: CASSQDGTGGFSSAEAFF
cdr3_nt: TGTGCCAGCAGCCAAGATGGGACAGGGGGTTTTTCGAGCGCTGAAGCTTTCTTT

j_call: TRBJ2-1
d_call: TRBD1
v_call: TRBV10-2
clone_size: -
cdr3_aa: CASSELGQGNEQFF
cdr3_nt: TGCGCCAGCAGTGAATTAGGACAGGGGAATGAGCAGTTCTTC

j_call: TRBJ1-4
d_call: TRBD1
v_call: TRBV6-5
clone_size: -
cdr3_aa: CASSRDRTNEKLFF
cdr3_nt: TGTGCCAGCAGCCGGGACAGAACTAATGAAAAACTGTTTTTT

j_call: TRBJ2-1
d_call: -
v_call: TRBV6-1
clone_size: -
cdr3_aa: CASSAGQFIPSNEQFF
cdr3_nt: TGTGCCAGCAGTGCCGGACAGTTTATCCCCTCGAATGAGCAGTTCTTC

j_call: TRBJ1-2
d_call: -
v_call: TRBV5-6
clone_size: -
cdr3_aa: CASSLASFGGYTF
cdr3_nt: TGTGCCAGCAGCTTGGCCTCATTTGGCGGCTACACCTTC

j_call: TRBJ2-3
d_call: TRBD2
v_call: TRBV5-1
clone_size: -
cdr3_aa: CASKRLAGVIGTDTQYF
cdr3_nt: TGCGCCAGCAAAAGACTAGCGGGGGTAATAGGGACAGATACGCAGTATTTT

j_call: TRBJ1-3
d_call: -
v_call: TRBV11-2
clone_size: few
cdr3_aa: CASSFLSGNTIYF
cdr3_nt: TGTGCCAGCAGCTTCTTATCGGGAAACACCATATATTTT

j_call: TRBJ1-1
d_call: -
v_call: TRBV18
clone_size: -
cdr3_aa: CASSPAGLNTEAFF
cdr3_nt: TGTGCCAGCTCACCAGCAGGGTTGAACACTGAAGCTTTCTTT

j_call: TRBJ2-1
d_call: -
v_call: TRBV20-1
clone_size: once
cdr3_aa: CSAYLRSEQFF
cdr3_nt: TGCAGTGCTTACCTCCGGTCTGAGCAGTTCTTC

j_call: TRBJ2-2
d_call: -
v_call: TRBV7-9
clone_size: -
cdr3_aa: CASSLRLDTGELFF
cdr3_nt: TGTGCCAGCAGCCTCCGACTAGACACCGGGGAGCTGTTTTTT

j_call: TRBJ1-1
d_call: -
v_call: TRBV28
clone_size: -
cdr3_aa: CASSSDSYTEAFF
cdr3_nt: TGTGCCAGCAGTTCCGACAGCTACACTGAAGCTTTCTTT

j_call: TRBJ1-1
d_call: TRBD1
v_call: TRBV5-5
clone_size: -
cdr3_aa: CASSLLQGESGAFF
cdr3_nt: TGTGCCAGCAGCTTGCTACAGGGGGAATCGGGGGCTTTCTTT

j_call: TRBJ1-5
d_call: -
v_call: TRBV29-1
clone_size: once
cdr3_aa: CSVADSHQPQHF
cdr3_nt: TGCAGCGTCGCCGACAGTCATCAGCCCCAGCATTTT

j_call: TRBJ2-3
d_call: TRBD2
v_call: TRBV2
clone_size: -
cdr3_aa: CASSPGLVSDTQYF
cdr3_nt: TGTGCCAGCAGTCCGGGACTAGTGTCAGATACGCAGTATTTT

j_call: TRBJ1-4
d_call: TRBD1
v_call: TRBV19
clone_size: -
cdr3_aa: CASSKAPDRSQKLFF
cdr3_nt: TGTGCCAGTAGTAAAGCTCCGGACAGGTCTCAAAAACTGTTTTTT

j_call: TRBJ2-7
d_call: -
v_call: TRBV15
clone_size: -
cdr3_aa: CATSRGGFNYEQYF
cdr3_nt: TGTGCCACCAGCAGAGGAGGGTTCAACTACGAGCAGTACTTC

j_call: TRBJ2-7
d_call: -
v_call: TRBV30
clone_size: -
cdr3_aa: CAWSGRRGYEQYF
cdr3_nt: TGTGCCTGGAGTGGCCGGAGGGGCTACGAGCAGTACTTC

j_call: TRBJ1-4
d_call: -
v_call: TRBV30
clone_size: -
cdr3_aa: CAWSVGRGGEKLFF
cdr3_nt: TGTGCCTGGAGTGTAGGAAGGGGGGGAGAAAAACTGTTTTTT